The rows below give T cell receptor beta chains drawn from one sample of a study of graft-versus-host responses after intestinal transplantation. TCRdb's table, derived via immunoSEQ multiplex PCR, lists solely in-frame clones and lacks some. Found here are fewer than 95,000 clones, more than 85% of them singletons; the top ten hold about 2%. Antigens of these TCRs are unknown. The source material was unstimulated CD8+ T cells sorted from spleen or lymph node cells, sampled before intestinal transplant. The receptors originated from a human donor who received an intestinal transplant. The conserved cysteine and the conserved F or W are not part of the CDR3 here. Expanded clones get a size class; other rows say once, few or many, or leave the size out.

TRBJ1-4 TRBV27 once ASRPAGGGGEKLF
TRBJ1-3 TRBV19 NA ASSTYRGTGNTIY
TRBJ1-2 TRBV6-1 NA ASSEFAAPERPRGYT
TRBJ2-3 TRBV30 NA AWSHLTQGSLLRSGVATDTQY
TRBJ1-5 TRBV27 NA ASSPTSLGNQPQH
TRBJ1-2 TRBV7-2 NA TSSPHIHGYT
TRBJ1-1 TRBV25-1 NA ASSDTGGDTEAF
TRBJ1-1 TRBV4-3 NA ASSQDRDAITEAF
TRBJ2-7 TRBV10-3 NA AISDGGGTYEQY
TRBJ1-5 TRBV27 NA ASSLYSGPSNQPQH
TRBJ2-5 TRBV5-1 NA ASSLDGQGGETQY
TRBJ2-7 TRBV6-6 few ASNTGQVVPQQY
TRBJ2-3 TRBV15 NA ATSRATGTDTQY
TRBJ2-6 TRBV10-3 NA AIGAGKSSSGANVLT
TRBJ1-1 TRBV19 NA ASSFGGGRDEAF
TRBJ1-2 TRBV27 NA ASSLSPRGRGYT
TRBJ2-7 TRBV11-3 once ASSPDSGGALYEQY
TRBJ2-7 TRBV7-9 NA ASSRNTGGIPYEQY
NA TRBV21-1 NA ASSQTSGGTYEQY
TRBJ1-1 TRBV4-3 NA ASSQGTGSNTEAF
TRBJ2-2 TRBV5-1 once ASRSDRTGELF
TRBJ2-1 TRBV6-1 NA AIPLEESSYNEQF
TRBJ2-7 TRBV10-2 NA ASSDEYSYEQY
TRBJ2-2 TRBV30 NA AWRSGTGAANTGELF
TRBJ2-3 TRBV4-3 once ASSQEIAGDPTDTQY
TRBJ2-7 TRBV4-3 NA ASSFRDSYEQY
TRBJ1-4 TRBV7-9 NA ASSSFVSQGAEKLF
TRBJ2-3 TRBV30 NA AWSVRTAEADTQY
TRBJ2-3 TRBV6-5 NA ASRPSGSTDTQY
TRBJ2-7 TRBV2 once ASRTGTGGYEQY
TRBJ2-1 TRBV5-5 NA ASSPRDSTRNVEQF
TRBJ2-3 TRBV9 once ASSPKTGGFTDTQY
TRBJ1-1 TRBV9 NA ASSVAVGLEEAF
TRBJ1-1 TRBV19 NA ASSGSMNTEAF
TRBJ2-7 TRBV5-5 NA ASSPGLAGVTSLSYEQY
TRBJ1-2 TRBV7-9 NA ASSLRGQGVNYGYT
TRBJ2-3 TRBV10-2 NA ASSELRETDTQY
TRBJ2-1 TRBV9 NA ASSVGASGGNEQF
TRBJ1-1 TRBV19 NA ASSFRGWDTEAF
TRBJ2-7 TRBV5-6 NA ASSSLPGQGAGEQY
TRBJ2-3 TRBV10-3 NA AISEGLAGEASTDTQY
TRBJ1-1 TRBV5-5 NA ASSFSRDRGLNTEAF
TRBJ2-5 TRBV30 NA ACTTVEGETQY
TRBJ2-1 TRBV4-3 NA ASSQHKYDNEQF
TRBJ1-6 TRBV16 NA ASSQLAGQGNSPLH
TRBJ2-2 TRBV7-2 NA ASSLTVHHLTGELF
TRBJ1-2 TRBV9 once ASVGYGYT
TRBJ2-7 TRBV2 once ASTEEAGYEQY
TRBJ2-3 TRBV7-9 NA ASSLTSGGARATDTQY
TRBJ2-7 TRBV29-1 NA SAKTGTYEQY
TRBJ2-3 TRBV7-6 NA ASLPGLAGGYDTQY
TRBJ2-5 TRBV11-2 NA ASSSWTSGGAETQY
TRBJ2-7 TRBV5-5 NA ASSLALGYEQY
TRBJ1-1 TRBV10-2 NA ASSESQGYTEAF
TRBJ1-5 TRBV10-1 NA ASNWTGVGNQPQH
TRBJ2-1 TRBV19 few ASSITSGEYNEQF
TRBJ2-7 TRBV7-7 once ASSPGVGSYEQY
TRBJ2-7 TRBV11-2 NA ASSLGQLAGEYEQY
TRBJ2-5 TRBV2 NA ASISRLAGEETQY